The source of this T cell receptor (beta chain) is a study of T cell changes during pregnancy in multiple sclerosis. Method: immunoSEQ multiplex PCR; TCRdb's copy keeps in-frame clones and lacks some. The table shows around 96,000 clones, with over 85% occurring only once. V lost 4 bases and J 6 bases, leaving 16 bases between the germline ends. Germline V gene sequence: CDR1 MDHEN, CDR2 SYDVKM. The CDR3 extends over 15 amino acids. The receptor comes from a female donor in good health, enrolled as a control in a pregnancy study. The input for sequencing was peripheral blood, taken after pregnancy. V usage is TRBV28 and J usage is TRBJ2-1, with a weak D call TRBD2 (6 bases). Here the CDR3 reads CASSSPMLARNEQFF. CDR3 DNA: TGTGCCAGCAGTTCCCCAATGCTAGCGCGCAATGAGCAGTTCTTC. Full variable domain (rest looked up from reference TRBV28 and TRBJ2-1): DVKVTQSSRYLVKRTGEKVFLECVQDMDHENMFWYRQDPGLGLRLIYFSYDVKMKEKGDIPEGYSVSREKKERFSLILESASTNQTSMYLCASSSPMLARNEQFFGPGTRLTVL.